The source of this TCR beta chain is a study of breast tumors, draining lymph nodes, adjacent tissues. This clonotype was seen more than once but under ten times. The germline V gene has CDR1 KGHSH and CDR2 LQKENI. V lost 5 bases to trimming and J lost 1 base; unmatched junction nucleotides: 14. There are 18 residues in the CDR3. TCRdb processed the multiplex PCR reads anew with MiXCR; each CDR3 protein has one entry. The sample shows more than 50,000 distinct CDR3 sequences, under 50% of them seen only once. This clonotype was sampled from a female donor with breast cancer. Some clones in this sample may be carry-over from other donors' samples. This chain uses TRBV18 with TRBJ2-3; 8 bases line up with TRBD1. Sequencing was performed on breast tumor tissue. DNA of the CDR3: TGTGCCAGCTCAGACAAGGTCTCTGGACAGGGTGGCACAGATACGCAGTATTTT. The encoded protein is CASSDKVSGQGGTDTQYF.